What follows is one T cell receptor (beta chain) and its context. The assay was immunoSEQ multiplex PCR, and TCRdb's table has in-frame clones only and misses some. The table includes nearly 350,000 clones, approximately 84% detected once. The entry originates in a study of blood T cell repertoires in COVID-19. Background on the study: The study drew acute and convalescent COVID-19 samples from the United States, Italy and Spain. T cells, B-cell-depleted T cells, or PBMCs supplied cDNA or gDNA.

This CDR3 spans 18 amino acids. The germline CDR1 and CDR2 sequences are MDHEN and SYDVKM. V shed 1 base and J shed 0 bases, with 19 bases lying between them. Categorization into cohorts depended on clinical history that participants reported. The specimen was PBMCs or T cells enriched from blood (not recorded which). The sequence was collected from a woman aged 25 to 39 who had recovered from COVID-19. The chain carries TRBV28 and TRBJ2-7; D might be TRBD1 (5 bases). The DNA for the CDR3 is TGTGCCAGCAGTTTATTGAGTCCCCAGTGGGGCCGCTCCTACGAGCAGTACTTC. Translated: CASSLLSPQWGRSYEQYF.